Below, 21 T cell receptor beta chains from the same sample are listed, as sequenced in a study of T cells in women clearing cervical HPV infection. TCRdb keeps only in-frame clones here, not all; method: immunoSEQ multiplex PCR. This table lists roughly 30,000 clones. What was sequenced was blood buffy coat. These receptors were obtained from a woman aged 18-70 years with a cervical HPV16 infection that either progressed to CIN3+ or cleared (not recorded which).

As to this clone: Its ends do not fully match the called genes, so a read error is possible. Coverage ceases 3 residues before the CDR3 finishes, and the germline J gene fills in the end. The chain joins TRBV4-2 to TRBJ1-2; the D gene is possibly TRBD1 (6 bases). This CDR3 has 16 residues. Germline lookup yields CDR1 LGHNA and CDR2 YNFKEQ. CDR3 region: CASSQVKGSRGYGYTF. The DNA read from the CDR3 is TGCGCCAGCAGCCAAGTTAAGGGGTCCAGGGGCTATGGC.

Of note for this clone: Read coverage stops 3 residues before the CDR3 terminus; the germline J gene supplies the remainder. The gene calls are TRBV18 and TRBJ2-1, with 7 bases identical to TRBD1. V lost 3 bases, J lost 7 bases, and 6 bases stayed unmatched. Germline CDR1 is KGHSH and CDR2 is LQKENI. This CDR3 comprises 14 residues. CDR3 protein: CASSPWDSLNEQFF. The covered CDR3 bases are TGTGCCAGCTCACCCTGGGACAGTCTGAATGAG.

Regarding this clone: The CDR3 goes on 3 residues after the read ends, and that part is filled in from the germline J gene. This rearrangement joins TRBV11-3 to TRBJ2-2; D is possibly TRBD1 (6 bases). CDR3 length: 15 amino acids. Germline V gives CDR1 SGHNT, CDR2 YENEEA. V was clipped by 5 bases and J by 0 bases, with 10 bases between them. The covered CDR3 bases are TGTGCCAGCAGCCCGGGACACTCGAACACCGGGGAG. Its protein is CASSPGHSNTGE. The CDR3 reads in full as CASSPGHSNTGELFF.

Regarding this clone: Sequencing ends 3 residues short of the CDR3 end; the germline J gene provides the rest. The rearrangement uses TRBV20-1 and TRBJ2-2; 12 bases are shared with TRBD2. CDR1 is DFQATT, CDR2 SNEGSKA, per germline (reference sequence). There are 19 residues in the CDR3. Trimming at V came to 0 bases and at J to 5 bases, leaving 13 bases not matched to a gene. The part of the CDR3 DNA that was read is TGCAGTGCTAGAGAATCAAGACTAGCGGGAGCAAGTGTAACCGGGGAG. Translated, it gives CSARESRLAGASVTGE. The full CDR3 reads CSARESRLAGASVTGELFF.

Turning to this clone: The read finishes 3 residues shy of the CDR3 end, and the germline J gene is used to complete it. The J gene is TRBJ2-5, the V gene TRBV29-1; 9 positions match TRBD2. Germline V gene data show CDR1 as SQVTM and CDR2 as ANQGSEA. This CDR3 is 15 amino acids long. V shed 1 base and J 1 base; nucleotides not matched to a gene: 4. Here the CDR3 reads CSVEGVAGVQETQYF. The sequenced CDR3 bases are TGCAGCGTTGAAGGGGTAGCGGGAGTCCAAGAGACC.

Note on this clone: Read coverage stops 3 residues before the CDR3 terminus; the germline J gene supplies the remainder. The chain has TRBV19 and TRBJ2-7, with 10 bases aligning to TRBD2. V lost 3 bases, J lost 3 bases, and 8 bases stayed unmatched. This CDR3 is built from 16 residues. Germline CDR1 and CDR2: LNHDA and SQIVND (reference sequence). CDR3 DNA, as far as it was read: TGTGCCAGTAGTATGACGTTGCTAGCGGGAGACTACGAG. It yields the protein CASSMTLLAGDYE. Given in full, the CDR3 is CASSMTLLAGDYEQYF.

This clone is classed as medium-sized by frequency. Read data end 3 residues before the CDR3 end; the end is taken from the germline J gene. The V and J genes are TRBV29-1 and TRBJ2-3; 7 nucleotides line up with TRBD2. Unmatched junction bases numbered 8, after V lost 8 bases and J lost 3 bases. The CDR3 has 13 residues. Per germline, CDR1 SQVTM and CDR2 ANQGSEA. The CDR3 here is CSITPAGTDTQYF. CDR3 DNA, as far as it was read: TGCAGCATAACCCCAGCGGGAACAGATACG.

As regards this clone: Read data end 3 residues before the CDR3 end; the end is taken from the germline J gene. The chain combines TRBV2 with TRBJ2-2; D unresolved. Looked up from germline, CDR1 is SNHLY and CDR2 is FYNNEI. V was clipped by 4 bases and J by 3 bases, with 9 bases between them. The CDR3 consists of 14 residues. The part of the CDR3 DNA that was read is TGTGCCAGCAGTGTTCGCGCGTACACCGGGGAG. This gives the protein CASSVRAYTGE. The complete CDR3 reads CASSVRAYTGELFF. Together with reference TRBV2 and TRBJ2-2, the CDR3 gives the full variable domain: EPEVTQTPSHQVTQMGQEVILRCVPISNHLYFYWYRQILGQKVEFLVSFYNNEISEKSEIFDDQFSVERPDGSNFTLKIRSTKLEDSAMYFCASSVRAYTGELFFGEGSRLTVL.

Points on this clone: The read ends 3 residues early relative to the CDR3; the germline J gene fills the gap. The genes are TRBV7-2 and TRBJ1-1, with D possibly matching TRBD1 (6 bases). From germline, CDR1 is SGHTA and CDR2 FQGNSA. Trimming pared 4 bases from V and 4 bases from J, leaving 13 bases between. The CDR3 spans 14 residues. Incomplete CDR3 DNA: TGTGCCAGCAGCTCTAACAGGGTCGCCACTGAA. It specifies CASSSNRVATE. The entire CDR3 sequence reads CASSSNRVATEAFF.

Considering frequency, this clone is medium-sized. Read sequence stops 3 residues before the CDR3 end, and the germline J gene provides the missing end. The chain employs TRBV12-3 or TRBV12-4 and TRBJ2-2; no definite D call. V dropped 3 bases and J dropped 5 bases, with 4 bases sitting between them. This CDR3 has 12 residues. CDR3 bases read: TGTGCCAGCAGTTTCGTTACCGGGGAG. This sequence encodes CASSFVTGE. In full, the CDR3 is CASSFVTGELFF.

Details on this clone: The read halts 3 residues ahead of the CDR3 end, with the missing end drawn from the germline J gene. This chain joins TRBV7-9 and TRBJ1-2; 7 positions match TRBD1. The CDR3 is 14 amino acids. The germline CDR1 and CDR2 sequences are SEHNR and FQNEAQ (reference sequence). V lost 5 bases and J lost 6; bases outside the gene matches: 9. The CDR3 sequence: CASSVYTGENGYTF. Incomplete CDR3 DNA: TGTGCCAGCAGCGTGTATACAGGGGAGAATGGC.

Comments on this clone: With the read ending 3 residues before the CDR3 end, the germline J gene is used to fill in that end. The chain combines TRBV19 with TRBJ1-1; weak D call: TRBD1 (5 bases). The length of the CDR3 is 12 residues. Germline CDR1 reads LNHDA; CDR2 reads SQIVND (reference sequence). CDR3 amino acids: CASSIKGAEAFF. The DNA read from the CDR3 is TGTGCCAGTAGTATAAAAGGGGCGGAA.

Details on this clone: The read terminates 3 residues before the CDR3 end, so the remaining end is supplied by the germline J gene. This rearrangement joins TRBV18 to TRBJ2-4, with D unresolved. Germline CDR1 reads KGHSH; CDR2 reads LQKENI. The CDR3 has 13 amino acids. Incomplete CDR3 DNA: TGTGCCAGCTCACTCGACATACTCTATGGT. Amino acids: CASSLDILYG. The whole CDR3 protein is CASSLDILYGQYF.

On this clone: The read gets to within 3 residues of the CDR3 end, and the germline J gene fills in the rest. J is TRBJ2-5 and V is TRBV20-1; perhaps TRBD2 as D (6 bases). V was pared by 3 bases and J by 5 bases, with 10 bases between. This CDR3 spans 12 amino acids. Germline values: CDR1 DFQATT, CDR2 SNEGSKA (reference sequence). CDR3 DNA, as far as it was read: TGCAGTGCTAGTCGCGGGATTGAGACC. Its translation is CSASRGIET. The CDR3 as a whole reads CSASRGIETQYF.

As concerns this clone: The read terminates 3 residues before the CDR3 end, so the remaining end is supplied by the germline J gene. The V call is TRBV20-1, the J call TRBJ2-7; possible D gene TRBD1, 8 bases. CDR1 is DFQATT and CDR2 is SNEGSKA in the germline V gene (reference sequence). The CDR3 is 13 amino acids. Trimming left V 5 bases short and J 2 bases short, with 13 bases between. This CDR3 is CSAVTGGAYEQYF. The DNA read from the CDR3 is TGCAGTGCTGTAACAGGGGGGGCCTACGAG.

As to this clone: The CDR3 end falls 3 residues outside the read, so it is completed with the germline J gene. This chain joins TRBV18 and TRBJ1-1, with no clear D. The length of the CDR3 is 12 residues. V lost 3 bases to trimming and J lost 1 base, with 3 bases between them. Germline CDR1 reads KGHSH; CDR2 reads LQKENI. The CDR3 protein is CASSPANTEAFF. The CDR3 DNA, read in part, is TGTGCCAGCTCACCGGCGAACACTGAA.

Turning to this clone: The read falls 3 residues short of the CDR3 end, and the missing part is taken from the germline J gene. The rearrangement uses TRBV11-1 and TRBJ2-2; TRBD1 might be the D (6 bases). CDR1 is SGHAT and CDR2 is FQDESV in the germline V gene (reference sequence). CDR3 length: 15 amino acids. Trimming removed 1 base at V and 5 bases at J, with 11 bases between. The sequenced part of the CDR3 DNA is TGTGCCAGCAGCTTAGTACAGGGAAGTACCGGGGAG. Translated, it gives CASSLVQGSTGE. The entire CDR3 is CASSLVQGSTGELFF.

As for this clone: With the read ending 3 residues before the CDR3 end, the germline J gene is used to fill in that end. This chain connects TRBV20-1 to TRBJ2-6; D is unclear. Germline loops: CDR1 DFQATT, CDR2 SNEGSKA (reference sequence). Deletions cut 1 base from V and 4 bases from J, with 11 bases between. This CDR3 spans 15 amino acids. Here the CDR3 reads CSARGHDPGANVLTF. CDR3 DNA (partial): TGCAGTGCTAGAGGACACGATCCGGGGGCCAACGTC.

For this clone: The read gets to within 3 residues of the CDR3 end, and the germline J gene fills in the rest. The chain links TRBV5-1 to TRBJ1-3; 8 bases align to TRBD1. This CDR3 is built from 15 residues. CDR1 is SGHRS and CDR2 is YFSETQ in the germline V gene. Trimming cost V 4 bases and J 2 bases; bases outside gene matches: 5. The CDR3 sequence is CASSGEGQAGNTIYF. The DNA read from the CDR3 is TGCGCCAGCAGCGGAGAGGGACAGGCTGGAAACACC.

A note on this clone: The read terminates 3 residues ahead of where the CDR3 ends, so the germline J gene completes it. This chain links TRBV19 with TRBJ2-4, with D possibly being TRBD2 (6 bases). Germline lookup yields CDR1 LNHDA and CDR2 SQIVND (reference sequence). The CDR3 contains 15 residues. CDR3 DNA, as far as it was read: TGTGCCAGTAGTATGGGTCCCGGGGGAGTCTATGGT. Translating gives CASSMGPGGVYG. The entire CDR3 reads CASSMGPGGVYGQYF.

As to this clone: The read ends 3 residues before the CDR3 terminus; that terminus is restored from the germline J gene. J is TRBJ2-2 and V is TRBV7-2, with D maybe TRBD1 (5 bases). The germline CDR1 and CDR2 sequences are SGHTA and FQGNSA. CDR3 size: 14 residues. CDR3 in amino acids: CASSQLSGANVLFF. CDR3 DNA (partial): TGTGCCAGCAGCCAACTTTCTGGGGCCAACGTG.